In this sample, the clone carrying this TCR beta chain turned up many times. Its antigen is currently unknown. This entry is derived from a study of CD8 T cells in ankylosing spondylitis. Overall study findings and caveats: Significant enrichment of disease-linked clones was reported in matched ankylosing spondylitis synovial fluid.

TCRdb used MiXCR to reprocess the 5' RACE reads, holding one entry per CDR3 protein. Counted here are 25,000 to 35,000 distinct CDR3 sequences, less than 40% occurring once; the ten biggest clones make up about 41%. The receptor was isolated from a male donor with ankylosing spondylitis. Sample: synovial fluid, either unsorted or a sorted T cell fraction (not recorded which).

The CDR3 region has the DNA TGTGCCAGCAGTGAGATGGGGATAGAGAACACTGAAGCTTTCTTT. Translation: CASSEMGIENTEAFF. The chain couples TRBV6-1 to TRBJ1-1, with D unclear. Per germline, CDR1 MNHNS and CDR2 SASEGT. V was pared by 3 bases and J by 1 base, with 12 bases between. This CDR3 is 15 amino acids long.